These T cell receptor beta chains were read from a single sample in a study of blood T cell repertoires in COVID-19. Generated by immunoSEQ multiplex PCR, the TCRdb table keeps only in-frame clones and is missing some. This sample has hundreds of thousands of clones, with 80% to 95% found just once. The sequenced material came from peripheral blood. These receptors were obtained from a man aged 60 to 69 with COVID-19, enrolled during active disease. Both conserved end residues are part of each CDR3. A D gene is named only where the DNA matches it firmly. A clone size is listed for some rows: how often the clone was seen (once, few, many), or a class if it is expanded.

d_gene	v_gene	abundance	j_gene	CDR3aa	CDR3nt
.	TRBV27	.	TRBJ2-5	CASSPGAVETQYF	TGTGCCAGCAGTCCCGGAGCTGTAGAGACCCAGTACTTC
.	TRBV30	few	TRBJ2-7	CAWSAGSNSYEQYF	TGTGCCTGGAGTGCAGGGTCCAACTCCTACGAGCAGTACTTC
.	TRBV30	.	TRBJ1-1	CAWSVLEIEAFF	TGTGCCTGGAGTGTATTAGAGATTGAAGCTTTCTTT
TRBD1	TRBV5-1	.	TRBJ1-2	CASCDRDRQNYGYTF	TGCGCCAGCTGTGACCGGGACAGGCAGAACTATGGCTACACCTTC
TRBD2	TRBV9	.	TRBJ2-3	CASSVGTSGRDTQYF	TGTGCCAGCAGCGTAGGGACTAGCGGGAGGGATACGCAGTATTTT
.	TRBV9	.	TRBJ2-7	CASSSGYEQYF	TGTGCCAGCAGCTCCGGTTACGAGCAGTACTTC
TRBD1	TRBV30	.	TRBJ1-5	CAWSVDRHSNQPQHF	TGTGCCTGGAGTGTGGACAGGCATAGCAATCAGCCCCAGCATTTT
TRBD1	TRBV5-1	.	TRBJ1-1	CASSAQGAYTEAFF	TGCGCCAGCAGCGCACAGGGGGCTTACACTGAAGCTTTCTTT
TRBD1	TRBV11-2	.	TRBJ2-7	CASSLPGQGLLRLGEQYF	TGTGCCAGCAGCTTACCGGGACAGGGACTCCTTCGTCTAGGCGAGCAGTACTTC
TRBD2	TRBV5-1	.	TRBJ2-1	CASSLWTSGGDEQFF	TGCGCCAGCAGCCTCTGGACTAGCGGGGGAGATGAGCAGTTCTTC
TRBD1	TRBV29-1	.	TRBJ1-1	CSVGTVAGQGGAEAFF	TGCAGCGTCGGGACTGTAGCGGGACAGGGCGGAGCTGAAGCTTTCTTT
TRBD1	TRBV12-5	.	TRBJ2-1	CASGLVIGTGGIYEQFF	TGTGCTAGTGGTTTGGTAATAGGGACAGGGGGCATCTATGAGCAGTTCTTC
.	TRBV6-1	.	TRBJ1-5	CASSEHVEGEPQHF	TGTGCCAGCAGTGAACACGTCGAGGGCGAGCCCCAGCATTTT
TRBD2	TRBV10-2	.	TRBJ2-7	CASRLAVTYEQYF	TGCGCCAGCCGACTAGCTGTAACCTACGAGCAGTACTTC
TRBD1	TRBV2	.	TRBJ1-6	CASSSGQGDYSPLHF	TGTGCCAGCAGTTCAGGACAGGGGGATTATTCACCCCTCCACTTT
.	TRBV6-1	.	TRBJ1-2	CASSDNGGGYYGYTF	TGTGCCAGCAGTGACAACGGTGGGGGCTACTATGGCTACACCTTC
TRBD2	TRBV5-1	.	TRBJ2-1	CASSLVLAGGHNEQFF	TGCGCCAGCAGCTTGGTTCTAGCGGGGGGGCATAATGAGCAGTTCTTC
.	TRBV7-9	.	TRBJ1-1	CASSLGDSGETEAFF	TGTGCCAGCAGCTTAGGGGACTCTGGAGAGACTGAAGCTTTCTTT
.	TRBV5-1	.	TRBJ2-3	CASSFHTDTQYF	TGCGCCAGCAGCTTCCACACAGATACGCAGTATTTT
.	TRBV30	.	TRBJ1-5	CAWSAGGLSNQPQHF	TGTGCCTGGAGTGCGGGGGGTCTTAGCAATCAGCCCCAGCATTTT
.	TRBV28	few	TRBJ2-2	CASRKPGTFAGELFF	TGTGCCAGCAGGAAACCCGGGACTTTTGCCGGGGAGCTGTTTTTT
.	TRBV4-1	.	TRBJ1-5	CASSQDLGEVSQPQHF	TGCGCCAGCAGCCAAGATTTAGGGGAGGTGAGTCAGCCCCAGCATTTT
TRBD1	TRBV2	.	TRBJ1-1	CASRVDRARNTEAFF	TGTGCCAGCAGGGTCGACAGGGCCCGCAACACTGAAGCTTTCTTT
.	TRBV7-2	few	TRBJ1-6	CASSSGGAPGAGNSPLHF	TGTGCCAGCAGCTCCGGGGGGGCTCCAGGGGCAGGTAATTCACCCCTCCACTTT
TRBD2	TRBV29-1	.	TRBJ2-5	CSVPRGGLETQYF	TGCAGCGTGCCACGGGGGGGGTTGGAGACCCAGTACTTC
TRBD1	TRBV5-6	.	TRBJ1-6	CASSLAPTGDNSPLHF	TGTGCCAGCAGCTTGGCCCCGACAGGGGATAATTCACCCCTCCACTTT
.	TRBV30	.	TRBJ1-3	CAWAKGGPNTIYF	TGTGCCTGGGCCAAGGGAGGACCGAACACCATATATTTT
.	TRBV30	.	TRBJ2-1	CAWSSKKQFF	TGTGCCTGGAGTTCAAAAAAGCAGTTCTTC
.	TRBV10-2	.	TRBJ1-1	CASSESGGTEAFF	TGCGCCAGCAGTGAGTCGGGGGGCACTGAAGCTTTCTTT
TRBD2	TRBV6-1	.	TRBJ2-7	CASSGRGSGDSYEQYF	TGTGCCAGCAGTGGCCGGGGTAGCGGGGACTCCTACGAGCAGTACTTC
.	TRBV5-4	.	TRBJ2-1	CASTFRNEAYNEQFF	TGTGCCAGCACCTTTCGGAACGAGGCGTACAATGAGCAGTTCTTC
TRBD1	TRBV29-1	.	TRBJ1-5	CSVSDRGRNQPQHF	TGCAGCGTCAGCGACAGGGGTAGGAATCAGCCCCAGCATTTT
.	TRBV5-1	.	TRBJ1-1	CASSPGKNTEAFF	TGCGCCAGCAGTCCAGGAAAGAACACTGAAGCTTTCTTT
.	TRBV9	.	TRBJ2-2	CASRRDAVTNTGELFF	TGTGCCAGCAGACGAGACGCGGTGACGAACACCGGGGAGCTGTTTTTT
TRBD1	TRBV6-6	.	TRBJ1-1	CASSNRGGNTEAFF	TGTGCCAGCAGTAACAGGGGGGGGAACACTGAAGCTTTCTTT
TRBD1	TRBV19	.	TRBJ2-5	CASSRQGSETQYF	TGTGCCAGTAGTCGACAGGGGTCGGAGACCCAGTACTTC